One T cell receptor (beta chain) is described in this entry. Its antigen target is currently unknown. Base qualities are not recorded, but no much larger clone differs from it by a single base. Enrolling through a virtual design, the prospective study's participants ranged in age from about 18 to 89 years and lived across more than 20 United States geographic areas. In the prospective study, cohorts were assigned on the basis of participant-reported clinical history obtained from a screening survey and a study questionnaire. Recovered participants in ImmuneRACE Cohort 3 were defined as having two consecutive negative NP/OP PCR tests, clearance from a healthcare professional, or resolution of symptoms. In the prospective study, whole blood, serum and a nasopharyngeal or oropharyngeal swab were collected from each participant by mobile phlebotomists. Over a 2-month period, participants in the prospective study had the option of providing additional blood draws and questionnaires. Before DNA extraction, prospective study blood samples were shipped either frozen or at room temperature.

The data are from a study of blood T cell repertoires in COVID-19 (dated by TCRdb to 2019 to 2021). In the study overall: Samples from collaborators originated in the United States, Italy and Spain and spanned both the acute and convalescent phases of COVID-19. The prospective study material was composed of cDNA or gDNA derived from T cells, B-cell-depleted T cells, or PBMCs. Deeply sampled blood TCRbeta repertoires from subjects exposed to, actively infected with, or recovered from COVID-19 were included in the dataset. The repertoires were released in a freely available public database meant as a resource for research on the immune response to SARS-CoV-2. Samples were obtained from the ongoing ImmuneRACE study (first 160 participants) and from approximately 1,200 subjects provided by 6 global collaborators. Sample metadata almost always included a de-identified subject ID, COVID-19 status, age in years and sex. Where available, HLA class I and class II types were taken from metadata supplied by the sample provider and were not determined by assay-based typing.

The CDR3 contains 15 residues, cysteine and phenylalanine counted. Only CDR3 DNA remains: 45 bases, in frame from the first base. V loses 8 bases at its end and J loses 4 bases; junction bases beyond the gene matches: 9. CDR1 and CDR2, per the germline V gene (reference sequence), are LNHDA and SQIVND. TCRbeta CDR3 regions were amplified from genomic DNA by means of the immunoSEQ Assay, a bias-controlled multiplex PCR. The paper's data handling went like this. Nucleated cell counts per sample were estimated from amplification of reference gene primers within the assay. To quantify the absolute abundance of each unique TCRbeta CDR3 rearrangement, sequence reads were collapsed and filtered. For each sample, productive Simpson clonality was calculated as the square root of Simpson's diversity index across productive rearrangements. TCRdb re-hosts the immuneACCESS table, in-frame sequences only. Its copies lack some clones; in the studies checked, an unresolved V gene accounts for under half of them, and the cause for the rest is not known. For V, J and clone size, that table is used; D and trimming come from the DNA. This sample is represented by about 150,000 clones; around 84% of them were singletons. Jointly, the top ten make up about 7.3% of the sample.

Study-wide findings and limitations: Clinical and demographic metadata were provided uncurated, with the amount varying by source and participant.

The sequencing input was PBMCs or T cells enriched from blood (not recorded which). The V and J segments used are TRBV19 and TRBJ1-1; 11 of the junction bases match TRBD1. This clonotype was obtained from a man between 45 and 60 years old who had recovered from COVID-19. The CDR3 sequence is CASDRTGGASTEAFF. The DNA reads TGTGCCAGTGATCGGACAGGGGGCGCTTCCACTGAAGCTTTCTTT.